This T cell receptor (beta chain) derives from a study of identical twins. Template switching added a universal primer site; cDNA carried unique molecular identifiers. TCRdb reprocessed the 5' RACE reads with MiXCR, giving one entry per CDR3 protein. The sample has hundreds of thousands of distinct CDR3 sequences, more than 20% seen once. Trimming pared 6 bases from V and 4 bases from J, leaving 23 bases between. The CDR3 is 17 residues long. These records were also assigned to another study, of T cells expressing NK-cell markers. That source notes: Each TCR beta repertoire originated in sorted T cells that were CD3+CD56+NKG2C+, CD3+CD56+NKG2C- or CD3+CD56-NKG2C+. Similarly, these clonotypes led the CD3+CD56-NKG2C+ fraction as well in several donors.

The V and J genes are TRBV12-3 or TRBV12-4 and TRBJ2-3; D might be TRBD2 (6 bases). Sequencing was performed on CD4+ T cells sorted from blood. The sequence came from a woman between 18 and 29 years old in good health. The CDR3 is CASSQHAGLKQPDTQYF. The CDR3 DNA is TGTGCCAGCAGCCAACACGCGGGACTGAAGCAGCCAGATACGCAGTATTTT.